This entry is about one TCR beta chain. Its matching antigen is unknown. RNA and DNA were co-extracted from approximately 20-30 mg of unsorted bulk tissue. Tumors were each sampled at five separate regions. The record originates from a study of tumor-infiltrating lymphocytes in primary liver carcinoma. Looking at the study overall: Measuring roughly 4 to 10 cm across, the tumors were staged as T1-T3 N0M0. General study points: Just around 8-24% of top clones spanned all five tumor regions.

Total RNA amounting to approximately 460 ng was the source from which TCR beta cDNA was made with a constant-region primer. Nested multiplex PCR, run for three rounds with slightly modified ARM-PCR, yielded TCR beta libraries. In the first two PCR rounds, TRBV1-TRBV30 forward primers were paired with a C-beta reverse primer, and each round lasted about 10 cycles. TCRdb independently ran MiXCR on the multiplex PCR reads; one entry per CDR3 protein. The sample lists approximately 22,000 distinct CDR3 sequences, roughly three quarters seen once, with about 39% in the top ten. Germline V CDR1 and CDR2: SGHTS, YDEGEE. V lost 4 bases to trimming and J lost 2 bases; unmatched junction nucleotides: 8. CDR3 size: 16 residues.

The clonotype originates from a man in his forties or fifties with primary liver carcinoma and hepatitis B virus infection. Input material: liver tumor tissue from sampling region 1. Subset described: tumor region T1, superior pole. The genes are TRBV5-8 and TRBJ2-4; 8 bases align to TRBD2. DNA of the CDR3: TGTGCCAGCAGCCAGGGTCTAGCGGGCCCCAAAAACATTCAGTACTTC. Translating it yields CASSQGLAGPKNIQYF.